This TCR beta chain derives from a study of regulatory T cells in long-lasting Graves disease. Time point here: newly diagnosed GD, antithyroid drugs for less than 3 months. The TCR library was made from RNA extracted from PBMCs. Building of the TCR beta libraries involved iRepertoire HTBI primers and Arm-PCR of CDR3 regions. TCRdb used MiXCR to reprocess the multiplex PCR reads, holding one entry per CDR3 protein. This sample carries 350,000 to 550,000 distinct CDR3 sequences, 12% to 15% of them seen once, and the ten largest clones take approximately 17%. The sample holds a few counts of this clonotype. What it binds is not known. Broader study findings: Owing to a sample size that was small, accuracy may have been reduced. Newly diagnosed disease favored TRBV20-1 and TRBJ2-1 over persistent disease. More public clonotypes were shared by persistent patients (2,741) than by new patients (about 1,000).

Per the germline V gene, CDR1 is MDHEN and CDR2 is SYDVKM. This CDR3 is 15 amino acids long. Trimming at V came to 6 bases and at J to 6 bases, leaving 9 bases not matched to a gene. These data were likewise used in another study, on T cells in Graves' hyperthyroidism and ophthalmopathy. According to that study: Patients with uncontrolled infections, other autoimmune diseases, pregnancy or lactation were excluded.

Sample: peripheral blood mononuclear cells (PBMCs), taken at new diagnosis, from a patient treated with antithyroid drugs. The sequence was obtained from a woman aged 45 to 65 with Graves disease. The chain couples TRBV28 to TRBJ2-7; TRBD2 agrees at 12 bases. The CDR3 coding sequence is TGTGCCAGCAGCCTGCCACCGGGACTAGCGGGCGAGCAGTACTTC. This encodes CASSLPPGLAGEQYF.